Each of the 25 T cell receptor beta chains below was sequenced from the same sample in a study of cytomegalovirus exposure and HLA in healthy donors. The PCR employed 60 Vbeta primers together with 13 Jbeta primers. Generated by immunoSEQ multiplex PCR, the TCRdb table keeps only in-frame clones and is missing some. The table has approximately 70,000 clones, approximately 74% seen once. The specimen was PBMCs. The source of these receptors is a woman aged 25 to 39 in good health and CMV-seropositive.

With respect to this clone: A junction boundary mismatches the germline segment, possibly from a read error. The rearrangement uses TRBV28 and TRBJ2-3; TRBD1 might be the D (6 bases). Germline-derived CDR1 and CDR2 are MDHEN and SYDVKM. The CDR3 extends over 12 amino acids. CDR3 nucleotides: TGTGCCAGCAGTACCCCGACAGGTACGCAGTATTTT. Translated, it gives CASSTPTGTQYF.

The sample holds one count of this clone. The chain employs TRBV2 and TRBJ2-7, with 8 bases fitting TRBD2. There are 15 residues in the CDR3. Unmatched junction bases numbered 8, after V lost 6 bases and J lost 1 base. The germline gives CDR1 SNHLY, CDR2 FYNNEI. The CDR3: CASRPGGAGSYEQYF. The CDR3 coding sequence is TGTGCCAGCAGACCCGGGGGGGCGGGATCCTACGAGCAGTACTTC.

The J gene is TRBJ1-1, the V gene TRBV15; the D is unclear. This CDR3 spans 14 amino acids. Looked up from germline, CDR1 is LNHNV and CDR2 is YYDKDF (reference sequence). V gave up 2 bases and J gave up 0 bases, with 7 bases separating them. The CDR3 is CATSRNTVNTEAFF. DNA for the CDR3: TGTGCCACCAGCAGAAATACAGTGAACACTGAAGCTTTCTTT.

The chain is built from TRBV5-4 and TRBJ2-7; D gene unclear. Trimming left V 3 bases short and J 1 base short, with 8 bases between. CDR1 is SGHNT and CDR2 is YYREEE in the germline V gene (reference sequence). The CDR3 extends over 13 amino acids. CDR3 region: CASSYPNSYEQYF. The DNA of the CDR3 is TGTGCCAGCAGCTATCCTAATTCCTACGAGCAGTACTTC. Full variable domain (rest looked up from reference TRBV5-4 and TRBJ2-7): ETGVTQSPTHLIKTRGQQVTLRCSSQSGHNTVSWYQQALGQGPQFIFQYYREEENGRGNFPPRFSGLQFPNYSSELNVNALELDDSALYLCASSYPNSYEQYFGPGTRLTVT.

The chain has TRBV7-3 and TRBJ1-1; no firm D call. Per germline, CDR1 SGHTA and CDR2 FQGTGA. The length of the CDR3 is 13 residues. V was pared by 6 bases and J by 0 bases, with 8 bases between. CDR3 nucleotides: TGTGCCAGCAGACATGCGGTGAACACTGAAGCTTTCTTT. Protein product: CASRHAVNTEAFF. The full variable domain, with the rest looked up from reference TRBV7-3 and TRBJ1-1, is GAGVSQTPSNKVTEKGKYVELRCDPISGHTALYWYRQSLGQGPEFLIYFQGTGAADDSGLPNDRFFAVRPEGSVSTLKIQRTERGDSAVYLCASRHAVNTEAFFGQGTRLTVV.

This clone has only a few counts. The CDR3 here is CASSQDYLGQDSYEQYF. DNA of the CDR3: TGTGCCAGCAGCCAAGATTATCTGGGACAGGACTCCTACGAGCAGTACTTC. This chain joins TRBV4-2 and TRBJ2-7; the match to TRBD1 covers 8 bases. CDR1 and CDR2 (germline): LGHNA, YNFKEQ. V was clipped by 0 bases and J by 0 bases; unmatched bases: 7. The CDR3 runs to 17 residues.

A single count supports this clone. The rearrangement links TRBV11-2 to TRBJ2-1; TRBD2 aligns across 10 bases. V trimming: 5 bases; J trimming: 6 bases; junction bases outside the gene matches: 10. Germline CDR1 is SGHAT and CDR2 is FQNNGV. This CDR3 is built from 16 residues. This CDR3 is CASSTTAGGPFNEQFF. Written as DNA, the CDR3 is TGTGCCAGCAGCACGACAGCGGGAGGGCCGTTCAATGAGCAGTTCTTC.

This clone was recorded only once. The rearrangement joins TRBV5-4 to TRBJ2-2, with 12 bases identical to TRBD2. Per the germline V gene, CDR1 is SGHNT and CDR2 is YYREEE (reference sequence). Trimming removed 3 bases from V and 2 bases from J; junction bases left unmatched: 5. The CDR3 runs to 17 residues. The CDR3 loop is CASSSGTSGPNTGELFF. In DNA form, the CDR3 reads TGTGCCAGCAGCTCCGGGACTAGCGGGCCCAACACCGGGGAGCTGTTTTTT. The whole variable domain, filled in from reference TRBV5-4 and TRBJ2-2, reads ETGVTQSPTHLIKTRGQQVTLRCSSQSGHNTVSWYQQALGQGPQFIFQYYREEENGRGNFPPRFSGLQFPNYSSELNVNALELDDSALYLCASSSGTSGPNTGELFFGEGSRLTVL.

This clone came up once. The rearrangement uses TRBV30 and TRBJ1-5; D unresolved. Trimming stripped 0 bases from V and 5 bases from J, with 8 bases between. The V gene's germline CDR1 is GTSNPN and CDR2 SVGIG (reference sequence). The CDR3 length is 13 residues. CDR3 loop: CAWSVLPDQPQHF. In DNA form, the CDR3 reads TGTGCCTGGAGTGTACTTCCGGATCAGCCCCAGCATTTT.

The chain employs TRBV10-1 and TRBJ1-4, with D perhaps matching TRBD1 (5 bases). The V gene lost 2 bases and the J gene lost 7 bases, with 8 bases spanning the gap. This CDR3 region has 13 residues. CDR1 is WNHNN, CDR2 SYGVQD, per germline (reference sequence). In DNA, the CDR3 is TGCGCCAGCAGTGAGAGAACAGGTGAAAAACTGTTTTTT. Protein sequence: CASSERTGEKLFF.

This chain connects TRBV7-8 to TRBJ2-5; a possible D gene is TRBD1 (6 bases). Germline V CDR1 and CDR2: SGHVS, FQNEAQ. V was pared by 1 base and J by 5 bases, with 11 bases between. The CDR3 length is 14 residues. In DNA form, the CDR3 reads TGTGCCAGCAGCTTAGGCAGGGGCGGGGAGACCCAGTACTTC. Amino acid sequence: CASSLGRGGETQYF.

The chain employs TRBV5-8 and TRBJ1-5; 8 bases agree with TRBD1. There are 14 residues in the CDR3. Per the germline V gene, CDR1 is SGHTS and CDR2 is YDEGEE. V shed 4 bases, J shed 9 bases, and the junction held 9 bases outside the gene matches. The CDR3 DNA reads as TGTGCCAGCAGCGCACCGGACAGGGCACGGCCCCAGCATTTT. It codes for CASSAPDRARPQHF. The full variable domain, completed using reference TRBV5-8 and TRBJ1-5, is EAGVTQSPTHLIKTRGQQATLRCSPISGHTSVYWYQQALGLGLQFLLWYDEGEERNRGNFPPRFSGRQFPNYSSELNVNALELEDSALYLCASSAPDRARPQHFGDGTRLSIL.

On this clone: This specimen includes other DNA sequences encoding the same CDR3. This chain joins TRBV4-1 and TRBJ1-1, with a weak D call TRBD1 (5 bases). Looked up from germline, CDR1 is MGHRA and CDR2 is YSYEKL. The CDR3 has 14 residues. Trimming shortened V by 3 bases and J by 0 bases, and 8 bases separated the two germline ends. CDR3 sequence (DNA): TGCGCCAGCAGCCAGGGACTGTTGAACACTGAAGCTTTCTTT. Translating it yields CASSQGLLNTEAFF.

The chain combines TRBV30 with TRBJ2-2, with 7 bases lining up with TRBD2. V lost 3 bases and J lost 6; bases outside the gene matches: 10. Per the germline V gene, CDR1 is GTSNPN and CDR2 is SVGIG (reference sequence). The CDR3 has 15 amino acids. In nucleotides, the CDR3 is TGTGCCTGGAGAACACCGGGACTAACGCCCGGGGAGCTGTTTTTT. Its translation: CAWRTPGLTPGELFF.

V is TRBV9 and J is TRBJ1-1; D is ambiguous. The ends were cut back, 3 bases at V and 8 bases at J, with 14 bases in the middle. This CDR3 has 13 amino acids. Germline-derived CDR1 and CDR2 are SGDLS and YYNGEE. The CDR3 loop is CASSDRLSGEAFF. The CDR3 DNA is TGTGCCAGCAGCGACCGCCTCTCGGGGGAAGCTTTCTTT.

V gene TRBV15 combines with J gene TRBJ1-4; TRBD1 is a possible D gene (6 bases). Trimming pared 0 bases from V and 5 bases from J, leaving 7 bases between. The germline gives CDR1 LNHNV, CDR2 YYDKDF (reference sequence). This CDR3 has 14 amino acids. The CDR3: CATSRDGGNEKLFF. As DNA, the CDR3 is TGTGCCACCAGCAGAGATGGGGGCAATGAAAAACTGTTTTTT.

CDR3 sequence: CASSSYSPAHGYTF. The CDR3 DNA reads as TGTGCCAGCAGCTCCTACAGTCCGGCCCATGGCTACACCTTC. This sequence joins TRBV7-2 and TRBJ1-2; D not certain. This CDR3 contains 14 residues. The V gene's germline CDR1 is SGHTA and CDR2 FQGNSA. The V and J ends lost 4 bases and 6 bases respectively, with 15 bases between them.

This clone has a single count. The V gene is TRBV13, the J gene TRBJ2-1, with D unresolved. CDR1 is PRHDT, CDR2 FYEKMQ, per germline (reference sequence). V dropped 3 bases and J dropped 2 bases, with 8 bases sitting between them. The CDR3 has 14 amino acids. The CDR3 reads CASSLGRAYNEQFF. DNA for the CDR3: TGTGCCAGCAGCTTGGGCAGAGCCTACAATGAGCAGTTCTTC.

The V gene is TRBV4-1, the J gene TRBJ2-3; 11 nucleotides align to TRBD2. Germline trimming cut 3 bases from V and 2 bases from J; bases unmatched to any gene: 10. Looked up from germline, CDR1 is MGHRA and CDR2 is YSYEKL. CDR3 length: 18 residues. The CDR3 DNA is TGCGCCAGCAGCCAGGGGCCGGGACTAGCGGATACCACAGATACGCAGTATTTT. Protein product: CASSQGPGLADTTDTQYF.

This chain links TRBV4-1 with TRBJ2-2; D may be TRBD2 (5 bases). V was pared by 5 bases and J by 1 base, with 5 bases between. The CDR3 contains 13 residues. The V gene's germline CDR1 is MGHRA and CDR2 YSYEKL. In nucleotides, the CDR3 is TGCGCCAGCAGCGGGAGGAACACCGGGGAGCTGTTTTTT. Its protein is CASSGRNTGELFF.

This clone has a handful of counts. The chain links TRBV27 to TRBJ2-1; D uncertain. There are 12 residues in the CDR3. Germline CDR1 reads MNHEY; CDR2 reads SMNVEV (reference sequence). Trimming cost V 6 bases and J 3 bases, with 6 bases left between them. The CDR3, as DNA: TGTGCCAGCAGCCAAAACTACAATGAGCAGTTCTTC. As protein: CASSQNYNEQFF.

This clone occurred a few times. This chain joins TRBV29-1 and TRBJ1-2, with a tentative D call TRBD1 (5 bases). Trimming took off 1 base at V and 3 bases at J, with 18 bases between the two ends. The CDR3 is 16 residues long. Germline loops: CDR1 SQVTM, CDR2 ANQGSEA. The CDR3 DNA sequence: TGCAGCGTTGAAGCATGGGACGCTCGGGGGGACTATGGCTACACCTTC. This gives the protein CSVEAWDARGDYGYTF.

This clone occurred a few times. The CDR3 bases are TGCAGCGTTGGCTCTCAGACAGATGGGATGAACACTGAAGCTTTCTTT. Translating it yields CSVGSQTDGMNTEAFF. The V and J genes are TRBV29-1 and TRBJ1-1; D may be TRBD1 (5 bases). The V gene's germline CDR1 is SQVTM and CDR2 ANQGSEA. Trimming took off 4 bases at V and 0 bases at J, with 18 bases between the two ends. The CDR3 covers 16 residues.

CDR3 protein: CATQGNTLKETQYF. The CDR3 DNA sequence: TGTGCCACCCAGGGAAATACGCTGAAAGAGACCCAGTACTTC. This chain joins TRBV2 and TRBJ2-5, with a weak D call TRBD1 (5 bases). The CDR3 runs 14 residues. Between the trimmed V and J ends, which lost 10 bases and 3 bases, there was a span of 18 bases. Germline-derived CDR1 and CDR2 are SNHLY and FYNNEI. The whole variable domain, filled in from reference TRBV2 and TRBJ2-5, reads EPEVTQTPSHQVTQMGQEVILRCVPISNHLYFYWYRQILGQKVEFLVSFYNNEISEKSEIFDDQFSVERPDGSNFTLKIRSTKLEDSAMYFCATQGNTLKETQYFGPGTRLLVL.

CDR3 nucleotide sequence: TGTGCTAGTGGTACCGAACTAACCACAGATACGCAGTATTTT. It specifies CASGTELTTDTQYF. This chain joins TRBV12-5 and TRBJ2-3; D gene unclear. This CDR3 comprises 14 residues. With 5 bases removed from V and 2 bases from J, the gap between germline ends came to 11 bases. Germline lookup yields CDR1 LGHNT and CDR2 FRNRAP.